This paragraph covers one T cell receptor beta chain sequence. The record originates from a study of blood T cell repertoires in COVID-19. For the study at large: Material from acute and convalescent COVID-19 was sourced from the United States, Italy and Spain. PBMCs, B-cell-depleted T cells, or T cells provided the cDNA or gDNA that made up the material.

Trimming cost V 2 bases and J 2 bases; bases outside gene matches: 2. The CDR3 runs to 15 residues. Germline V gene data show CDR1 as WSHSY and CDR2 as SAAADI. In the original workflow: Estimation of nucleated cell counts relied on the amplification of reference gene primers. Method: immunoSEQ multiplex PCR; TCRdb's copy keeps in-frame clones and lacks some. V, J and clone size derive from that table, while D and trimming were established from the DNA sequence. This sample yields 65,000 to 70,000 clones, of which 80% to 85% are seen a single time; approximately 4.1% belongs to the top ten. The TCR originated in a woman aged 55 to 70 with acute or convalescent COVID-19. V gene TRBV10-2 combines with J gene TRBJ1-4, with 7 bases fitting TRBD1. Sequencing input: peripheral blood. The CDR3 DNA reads TGCGCCAGCAGTGAGACCAGGGGGACTAATGAAAAACTGTTTTTT. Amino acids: CASSETRGTNEKLFF.